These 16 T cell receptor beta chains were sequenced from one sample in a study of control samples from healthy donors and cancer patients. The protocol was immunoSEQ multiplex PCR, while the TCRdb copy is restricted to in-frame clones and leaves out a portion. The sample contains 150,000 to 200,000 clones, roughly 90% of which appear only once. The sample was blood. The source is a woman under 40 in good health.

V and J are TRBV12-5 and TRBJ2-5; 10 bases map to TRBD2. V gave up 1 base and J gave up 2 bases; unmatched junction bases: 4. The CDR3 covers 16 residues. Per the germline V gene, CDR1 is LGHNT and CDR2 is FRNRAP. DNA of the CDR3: TGTGCTAGTGGTTTGGGGACTAGCGGAGCTCAAGAGACCCAGTACTTC. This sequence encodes CASGLGTSGAQETQYF.

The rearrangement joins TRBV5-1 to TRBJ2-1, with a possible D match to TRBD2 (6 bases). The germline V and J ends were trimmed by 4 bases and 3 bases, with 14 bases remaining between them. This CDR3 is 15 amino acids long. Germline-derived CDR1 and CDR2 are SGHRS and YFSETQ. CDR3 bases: TGCGCCAGCAGCCTGCGGGATACCTTCTACAATGAGCAGTTCTTC. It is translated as CASSLRDTFYNEQFF.

CDR3 sequence: CASRSQEPNYGYTF. The CDR3 DNA reads as TGTGCCAGCCGGTCACAGGAGCCTAACTATGGCTACACCTTC. The chain has TRBV27 and TRBJ1-2; possibly TRBD1 for D (5 bases). The germline CDR1 and CDR2 sequences are MNHEY and SMNVEV (reference sequence). CDR3 size: 14 residues. Trimming left V 8 bases short and J 0 bases short, with 13 bases between.

CDR3 sequence reads: CASSPGLAFEGGELFF. The CDR3 nucleotides are TGTGCCAGCAGCCCGGGACTAGCGTTTGAGGGCGGGGAGCTGTTTTTT. J is TRBJ2-2 and V is TRBV9, with TRBD2 matching 10 bases. CDR1 SGDLS and CDR2 YYNGEE come from the germline V gene. The CDR3 has 16 amino acids. After removal of 4 bases from V and 7 bases from J, the junction contained 10 bases not matched to a gene.

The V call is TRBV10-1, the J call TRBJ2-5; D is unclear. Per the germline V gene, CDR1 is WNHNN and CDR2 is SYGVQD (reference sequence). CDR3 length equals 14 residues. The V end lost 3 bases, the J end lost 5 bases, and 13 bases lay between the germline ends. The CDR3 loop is CASSDLTSRETQYF. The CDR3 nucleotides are TGCGCCAGCAGTGATCTAACCTCCCGGGAGACCCAGTACTTC.

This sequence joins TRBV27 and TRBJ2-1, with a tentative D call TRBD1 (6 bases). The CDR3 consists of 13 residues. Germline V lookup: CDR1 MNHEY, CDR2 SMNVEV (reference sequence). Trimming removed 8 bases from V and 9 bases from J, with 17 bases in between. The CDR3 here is CASGNTGLGEQFF. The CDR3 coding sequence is TGTGCCAGCGGCAATACAGGGTTGGGTGAGCAGTTCTTC.

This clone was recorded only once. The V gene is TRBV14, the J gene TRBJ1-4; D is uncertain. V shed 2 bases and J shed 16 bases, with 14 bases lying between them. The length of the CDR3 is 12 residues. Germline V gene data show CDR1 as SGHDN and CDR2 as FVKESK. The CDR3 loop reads CASSQWRGPSFF. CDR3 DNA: TGTGCCAGCAGCCAATGGCGGGGTCCTTCGTTTTTT.

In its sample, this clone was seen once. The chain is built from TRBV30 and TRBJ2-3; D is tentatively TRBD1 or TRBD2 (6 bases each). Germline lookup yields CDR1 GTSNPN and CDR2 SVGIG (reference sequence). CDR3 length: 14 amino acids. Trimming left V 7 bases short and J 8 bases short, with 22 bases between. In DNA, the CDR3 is TGTGCCTCCCCCGGTGGGTCGGAGGGGGGTACGCAGTATTTT. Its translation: CASPGGSEGGTQYF.

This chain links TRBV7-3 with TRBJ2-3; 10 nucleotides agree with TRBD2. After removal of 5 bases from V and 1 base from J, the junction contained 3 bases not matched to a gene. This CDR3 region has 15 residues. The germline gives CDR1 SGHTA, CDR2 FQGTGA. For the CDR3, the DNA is TGTGCCAGCAGCCTAGCGGGAGTCGGCACAGATACGCAGTATTTT. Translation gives CASSLAGVGTDTQYF. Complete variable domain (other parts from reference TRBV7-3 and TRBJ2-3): GAGVSQTPSNKVTEKGKYVELRCDPISGHTALYWYRQSLGQGPEFLIYFQGTGAADDSGLPNDRFFAVRPEGSVSTLKIQRTERGDSAVYLCASSLAGVGTDTQYFGPGTRLTVL.

This chain's CDR3 is CASSDRGRSSYNEQFF. As DNA, the CDR3 is TGTGCCAGCAGTGACCGGGGGCGGAGCTCCTACAATGAGCAGTTCTTC. The chain combines TRBV6-2 or TRBV6-3 with TRBJ2-1, with D perhaps being TRBD1 or TRBD2 (6 bases each). The CDR3 loop spans 16 amino acids. Germline CDR1 is MNHEY and CDR2 is SVGEGT. The V gene lost 5 bases and the J gene lost 0 bases, with 14 bases spanning the gap.

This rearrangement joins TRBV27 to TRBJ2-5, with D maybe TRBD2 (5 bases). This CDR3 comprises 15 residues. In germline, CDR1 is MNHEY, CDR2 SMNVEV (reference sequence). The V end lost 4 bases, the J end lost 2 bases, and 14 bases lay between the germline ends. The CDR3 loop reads CASSSYFERQETQYF. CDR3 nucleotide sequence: TGTGCCAGCAGTTCCTACTTCGAGCGGCAAGAGACCCAGTACTTC.

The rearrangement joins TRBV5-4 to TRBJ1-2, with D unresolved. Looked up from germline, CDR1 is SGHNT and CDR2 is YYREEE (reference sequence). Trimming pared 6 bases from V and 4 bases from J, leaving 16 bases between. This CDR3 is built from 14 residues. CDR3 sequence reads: CASKDPNGAYGYTF. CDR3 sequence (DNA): TGTGCCAGCAAGGACCCTAACGGAGCCTATGGCTACACCTTC.

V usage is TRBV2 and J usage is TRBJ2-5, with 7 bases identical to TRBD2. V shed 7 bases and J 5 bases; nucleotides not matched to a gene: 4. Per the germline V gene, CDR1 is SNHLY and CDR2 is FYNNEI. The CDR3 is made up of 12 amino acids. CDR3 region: CASKGGYETQYF. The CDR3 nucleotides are TGTGCCAGCAAGGGAGGGTATGAGACCCAGTACTTC.

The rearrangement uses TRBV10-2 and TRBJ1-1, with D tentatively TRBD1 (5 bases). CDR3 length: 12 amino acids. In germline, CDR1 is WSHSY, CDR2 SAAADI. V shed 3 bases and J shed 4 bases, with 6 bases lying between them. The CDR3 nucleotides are TGCGCCAGCAGTGACAGGGTCACTGAAGCTTTCTTT. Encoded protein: CASSDRVTEAFF.

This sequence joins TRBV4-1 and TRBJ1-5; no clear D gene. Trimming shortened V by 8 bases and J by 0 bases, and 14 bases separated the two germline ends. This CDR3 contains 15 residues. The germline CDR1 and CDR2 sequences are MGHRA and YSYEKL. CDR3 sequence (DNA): TGCGCCAGCCTTGTAACGCACGATAGCAATCAGCCCCAGCATTTT. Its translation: CASLVTHDSNQPQHF.

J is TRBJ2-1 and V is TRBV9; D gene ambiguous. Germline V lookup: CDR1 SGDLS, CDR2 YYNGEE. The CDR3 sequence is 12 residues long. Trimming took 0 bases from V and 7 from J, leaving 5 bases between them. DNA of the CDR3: TGTGCCAGCAGCGTAGTACAGAATGAGCAGTTCTTC. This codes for CASSVVQNEQFF.